This TCR beta chain was sequenced for a study of technical replicates of blood from a handful of donors. V was shortened by 11 bases and J by 6 bases, with 17 bases between the two germline ends. The CDR3 has 13 residues. The germline V gene encodes CDR1 SEHNR and CDR2 FQNEAQ (reference sequence). Sequencing was performed with immunoSEQ multiplex PCR; in TCRdb, only in-frame clones are kept and a portion is missing. The table shows roughly 90,000 clones, with roughly 92% occurring only once. This TCR derives from a human donor in good health. The source material was T cells isolated from PBMCs. V gene TRBV7-9 combines with J gene TRBJ1-5; no firm D call. The CDR3 is CALEVRLGQPQHF. The CDR3 nucleotides read TGTGCCCTCGAAGTGAGGTTGGGTCAGCCCCAGCATTTT.